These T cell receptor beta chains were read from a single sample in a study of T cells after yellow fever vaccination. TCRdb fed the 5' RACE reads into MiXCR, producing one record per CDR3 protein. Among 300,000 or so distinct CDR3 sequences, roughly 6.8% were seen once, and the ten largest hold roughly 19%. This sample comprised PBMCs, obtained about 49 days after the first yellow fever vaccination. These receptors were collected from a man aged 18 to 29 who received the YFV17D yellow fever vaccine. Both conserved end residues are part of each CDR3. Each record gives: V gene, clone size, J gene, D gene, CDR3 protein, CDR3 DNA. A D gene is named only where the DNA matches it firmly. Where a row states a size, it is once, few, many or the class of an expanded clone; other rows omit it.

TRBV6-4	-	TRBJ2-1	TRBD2	CASSGLAGSSYNEQFF	TGTGCCAGCAGTGGTCTAGCGGGGAGCTCCTACAATGAGCAGTTCTTC
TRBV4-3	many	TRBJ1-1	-	CASSRGGGLDTEAFF	TGCGCCAGCAGCCGAGGGGGGGGCTTGGACACTGAAGCTTTCTTT
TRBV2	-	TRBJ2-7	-	CASAARYEQYF	TGTGCCAGCGCCGCCCGATACGAGCAGTACTTC
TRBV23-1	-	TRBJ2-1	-	CASSQRLPPEHNEQFF	TGCGCCAGCAGCCAGCGGCTGCCCCCTGAGCACAATGAGCAGTTCTTC
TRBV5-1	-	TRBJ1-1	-	CASSSSTGDTEAFF	TGCGCCAGCAGCTCCTCGACAGGAGACACTGAAGCTTTCTTT
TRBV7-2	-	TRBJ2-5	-	CASSFRVGQETQYF	TGTGCCAGCAGCTTTCGGGTGGGCCAAGAGACCCAGTACTTC
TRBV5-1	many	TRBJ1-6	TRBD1	CASSLESGQGYSPLHF	TGCGCCAGCAGCTTGGAGTCGGGACAGGGATATTCACCCCTCCACTTT
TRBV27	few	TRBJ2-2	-	CASTKWGHTGELFF	TGTGCCAGCACGAAATGGGGTCACACCGGGGAGCTGTTTTTT
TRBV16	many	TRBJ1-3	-	CASSQSRPSGNTIYF	TGTGCCAGCAGCCAATCCAGGCCCTCTGGAAACACCATATATTTT
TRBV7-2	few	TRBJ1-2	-	CASSLNALGIYGYTF	TGTGCCAGCAGCTTAAATGCCCTGGGCATTTATGGCTACACCTTC
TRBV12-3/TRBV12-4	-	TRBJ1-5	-	CASSLGVEFWPQHF	TGTGCCAGCAGTTTGGGGGTAGAGTTTTGGCCCCAGCATTTT
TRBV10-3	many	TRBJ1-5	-	CAISGLGPGQPQHF	TGTGCCATCAGTGGTTTGGGGCCCGGTCAGCCCCAGCATTTT
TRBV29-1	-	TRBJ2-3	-	CSVAMRPTDTQYF	TGCAGCGTTGCTATGCGGCCCACAGATACGCAGTATTTT
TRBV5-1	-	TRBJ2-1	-	CASSWAIGSSYNEQFF	TGCGCCAGCAGCTGGGCCATAGGGAGCTCCTACAATGAGCAGTTCTTC
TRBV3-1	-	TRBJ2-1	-	CASSSDSVGVEQFF	TGTGCCAGCAGCTCGGACTCCGTCGGGGTTGAGCAGTTCTTC
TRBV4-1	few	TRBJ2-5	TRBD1	CASSQPYDRGRETQYF	TGCGCCAGCAGCCAACCGTACGACAGGGGGCGAGAGACCCAGTACTTC
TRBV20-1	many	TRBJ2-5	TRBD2	CSARQALAEETQYF	TGCAGTGCTAGGCAAGCACTAGCGGAAGAGACCCAGTACTTC
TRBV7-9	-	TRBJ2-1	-	CASDGGPLTYNEQFF	TGTGCCAGCGACGGCGGGCCCCTCACCTACAATGAGCAGTTCTTC
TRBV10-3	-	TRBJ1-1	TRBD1	CAIWDRANTEAFF	TGTGCCATCTGGGACAGGGCAAATACAGAAGCTTTCTTT
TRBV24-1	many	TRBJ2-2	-	CATSRQPANTGELFF	TGTGCCACCAGTCGGCAACCAGCGAACACCGGGGAGCTGTTTTTT
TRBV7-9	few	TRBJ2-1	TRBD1	CASSPTRDSQSYNEQFF	TGTGCCAGCAGCCCCACCCGGGACAGCCAATCGTACAATGAGCAGTTCTTC
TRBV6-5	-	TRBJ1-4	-	CASSYPGAANEKLFF	TGTGCCAGCAGTTACCCCGGGGCTGCTAATGAAAAACTGTTTTTT
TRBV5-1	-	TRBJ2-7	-	CASSPGLVQVGSYEQYF	TGCGCCAGCAGCCCCGGGTTGGTGCAGGTGGGCTCCTACGAGCAGTACTTC
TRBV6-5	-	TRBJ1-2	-	CASSYSAGPFPSGYTF	TGTGCCAGCAGTTACTCGGCAGGACCTTTCCCGTCCGGCTACACCTTC
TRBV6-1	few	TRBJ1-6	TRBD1	CASRAAGGNSPLHF	TGTGCCAGCAGGGCGGCAGGGGGGAATTCACCCCTCCACTTT
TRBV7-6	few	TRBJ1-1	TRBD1	CASSLRGLGTEAFF	TGTGCCAGCAGCTTAAGGGGGCTGGGGACTGAAGCTTTCTTT